Shown below are 2 T cell receptor beta chains from a single sample sequenced in a study of CD8 T cells in Susac syndrome. The authors reverse transcribed roughly 0.5 to 1 ug RNA with random hexamers. TCRdb fed the immunoSEQ multiplex PCR reads into MiXCR, producing one record per CDR3 protein. Of more than 100,000 distinct CDR3 sequences in the sample, 90% to 95% were seen once. The sequencing sample was made of CD8+ T cells from PBMCs. These receptors all stem from a human donor with Susac syndrome.

The V and J genes are TRBV3-1 and TRBJ2-7; the match to TRBD1 covers 8 bases. The CDR3 extends over 13 amino acids. The V and J ends lost 5 bases and 2 bases, in that order; junction bases with no gene match: 2. CDR1 LGHDT and CDR2 YNNKEL come from the germline V gene (reference sequence). The CDR3 DNA reads TGTGCCAGCAGCTCGACAGGGGCCTACGAGCAGTACTTC. It specifies CASSSTGAYEQYF.

The rearrangement joins TRBV9 to TRBJ2-7; D ambiguous. V shed 0 bases and J shed 0 bases, with 10 bases lying between them. Germline CDR1 reads SGDLS; CDR2 reads YYNGEE. This CDR3 region has 15 residues. As DNA, the CDR3 is TGTGCCAGCAGCGTAGACGGGCTAAGCTCCTACGAGCAGTACTTC. Translating it yields CASSVDGLSSYEQYF. Complete variable domain (other parts from reference TRBV9 and TRBJ2-7): DSGVTQTPKHLITATGQRVTLRCSPRSGDLSVYWYQQSLDQGLQFLIQYYNGEERAKGNILERFSAQQFPDLHSELNLSSLELGDSALYFCASSVDGLSSYEQYFGPGTRLTVT.